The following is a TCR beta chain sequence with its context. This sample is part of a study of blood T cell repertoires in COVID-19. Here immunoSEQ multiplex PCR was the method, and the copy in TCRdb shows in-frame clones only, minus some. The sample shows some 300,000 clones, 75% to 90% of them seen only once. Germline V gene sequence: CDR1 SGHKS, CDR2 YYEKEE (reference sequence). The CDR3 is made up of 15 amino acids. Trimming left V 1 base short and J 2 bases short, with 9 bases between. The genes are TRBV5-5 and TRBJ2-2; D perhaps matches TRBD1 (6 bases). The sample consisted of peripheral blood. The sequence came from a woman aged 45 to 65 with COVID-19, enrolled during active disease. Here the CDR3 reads CASSLLQGNTGELFF. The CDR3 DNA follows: TGTGCCAGCAGCTTGTTACAGGGAAACACCGGGGAGCTGTTTTTT.